These 11 T cell receptor beta chains were sequenced from one sample in a study of metastatic and nonmetastatic thyroid tumors. TCRdb re-analyzed the PCR reads using MiXCR. Here the sample spans about 50,000 clones, approximately 22% being singletons. Until they underwent thyroid surgery, no patient had received any treatment. The specimen was blood. The source is a female donor with papillary thyroid cancer or a benign thyroid nodule (not recorded which). Some clones in this sample may be carry-over from other donors' samples.

This clone has just a few counts. A single base separates this from a much larger clone, so it may be a read error. J is TRBJ1-4 and V is TRBV6-2 or TRBV6-3; maybe TRBD1 (6 bases). Germline CDR1 is MNHEY and CDR2 is SVGEGT. This CDR3 contains 11 residues. In DNA, the CDR3 is TGCGCCAGCAGTCCAGGGGTAAAACTGTTTTTT. It translates to CASSPGVKLFF.

There are a few counts of this clone. The J gene is TRBJ2-7, the V gene TRBV28; D not certain. This CDR3 is 14 amino acids long. The germline gives CDR1 MDHEN, CDR2 SYDVKM. The ends were cut back, 1 base at V and 3 bases at J, with 10 bases in the middle. For the CDR3, the DNA is TGTGCCAGCAGTTTATTTCGGATCTACTACGAGCAGTACTTC. As protein: CASSLFRIYYEQYF.

This clone was observed at least ten times. The CDR3 nucleotides are TGTGCCAGCAGTCCAGCGGGGGGGAGAGAGACCCAGTACTTC. Amino acids: CASSPAGGRETQYF. This chain joins TRBV28 and TRBJ2-5; 10 bases map to TRBD2. Germline trimming cut 5 bases from V and 4 bases from J; bases unmatched to any gene: 4. Germline V gene lookup returns CDR1 MDHEN and CDR2 SYDVKM. The CDR3 covers 14 residues.

This clone was detected many times. This chain links TRBV18 with TRBJ2-5, with a possible D match to TRBD1 (5 bases). V was shortened by 5 bases and J by 2 bases, with 12 bases between the two germline ends. The CDR3 length is 14 residues. Looked up from germline, CDR1 is KGHSH and CDR2 is LQKENI. CDR3 DNA: TGTGCCAGCTCATCGCTGACAGAACAAGAGACCCAGTACTTC. The encoded protein is CASSSLTEQETQYF.

This clone was recorded many times. V is TRBV20-1 and J is TRBJ2-2; tentatively, D is TRBD1 or TRBD2 (5 bases each). CDR1 and CDR2 from the germline V gene are DFQATT and SNEGSKA (reference sequence). CDR3 length: 14 residues. Trimming took 3 bases from V and 6 from J, leaving 14 bases between them. The CDR3 is CSARGTELPGELFF. CDR3 nucleotides: TGCAGTGCTAGGGGGACGGAGTTGCCCGGGGAGCTGTTTTTT.

This clone came up a few times. The J gene is TRBJ1-4, the V gene TRBV5-1, with a possible D match to TRBD1 (5 bases). Trimming stripped 0 bases from V and 4 bases from J, with 7 bases between. Germline V gene sequence: CDR1 SGHRS, CDR2 YFSETQ. CDR3 size: 14 residues. The chain's CDR3 is CASSLVGGNEKLFF. The CDR3 nucleotides read TGCGCCAGCAGCTTGGTGGGGGGTAATGAAAAACTGTTTTTT.

With respect to this clone: The conserved closing phenylalanine or tryptophan is absent in this CDR3, likely reflecting a read error. The chain employs TRBV6-8 and TRBJ1-2, with no clear D. The CDR3 loop spans 13 amino acids. From germline, CDR1 is MNHGY and CDR2 SAAAGT. In DNA form, the CDR3 reads TGTTCCAGCACCGCTGACGAAAACAATGGCTACACCATC. It encodes CSSTADENNGYTI.

This clone was detected once. One end of the junction fails to match germline, which may point to a read error. The V and J genes are TRBV20-1 and TRBJ2-7; D tentatively reads TRBD1 or TRBD2 (5 bases each). The CDR3 is 16 amino acids. CDR1 and CDR2 from the germline V gene are DFQATT and SNEGSKA (reference sequence). In DNA form, the CDR3 reads TGCAGTGCTAAGAAGAGACAGTCTGGGGGAAACTACGAGAAGTACTTC. This codes for CSAKKRQSGGNYEKYF.

Regarding this clone: This sequence may be a read error, since a much larger clone differs from it by one base. The chain is built from TRBV12-3 or TRBV12-4 and TRBJ2-4, with D perhaps TRBD2 (7 bases). This CDR3 has 17 residues. V shed 10 bases and J shed 0 bases, with 22 bases lying between them. This CDR3 is CANSGWGGLLAKNIQYF. CDR3 bases: TGTGCCAACAGCGGTTGGGGGGGCCTTCTAGCCAAAAACATTCAGTACTTC.

This clone was seen ten or more times. The chain has TRBV27 and TRBJ1-1; 11 nucleotides align to TRBD1. The germline V gene has CDR1 MNHEY and CDR2 SMNVEV (reference sequence). The CDR3 loop spans 14 amino acids. V gave up 6 bases and J gave up 3 bases; unmatched junction bases: 3. DNA for the CDR3: TGTGCCAGCAGCCGGACAGGGGGCTACACTGAAGCTTTCTTT. Residues: CASSRTGGYTEAFF.

This clone showed up many times. The V gene is TRBV19, the J gene TRBJ1-2, with D perhaps matching TRBD1 (5 bases). The V gene's germline CDR1 is LNHDA and CDR2 SQIVND (reference sequence). The CDR3 sequence is 14 residues long. Trimming removed 6 bases from V and 7 bases from J, with 18 bases in between. In DNA, the CDR3 is TGTGCCAGTAGCACCTCGCAGGGTGTCGGTGGCTACACCTTC. This sequence encodes CASSTSQGVGGYTF.